This T cell receptor (beta chain) emerged from a study of control samples from healthy donors and cancer patients. Repertoires were generated with immunoSEQ multiplex PCR, while TCRdb's copy carries only in-frame clones and drops some. Among some 140,000 clones, 90% to 95% were seen once, and the ten largest hold around 6.1%. About this clone: An end of the junction differs from the germline gene, which may be a read error.

This receptor was obtained from a man aged 40-49 years in good health. The sample was blood.

CDR3 protein: CASSHSRGANEKLFF. Here the CDR3 DNA reads TGTGCCAGCAGTCACTCCAGAGGGGCTAATGAAAAACTGTTTTTT. The rearrangement links TRBV6-6 to TRBJ1-4; TRBD1 might be the D (5 bases). The V gene's germline CDR1 is MNHNY and CDR2 SVGAGI (reference sequence). This CDR3 has 15 amino acids.